The source of this TCR beta chain is a study of CD4+ T cells in melanoma. Study observations and caveats: Diverse differentiation states were reported for melanoma neoantigen-specific CD4+ T cells. A reported correlation linked neoantigen-specific CD4+ T cells to CD8+, macrophage and B cell function.

TCRdb's copy holds only in-frame clones and misses some; the assay was immunoSEQ multiplex PCR. The sample lists about 5,000 clones, 55% to 80% seen once, with 20% to 25% in the top ten. Remarks on this clone: Its matching antigen is unknown.

The germline CDR1 and CDR2 sequences are SQVTM and ANQGSEA. The CDR3 is made up of 14 amino acids. Trimming shortened V by 3 bases and J by 0 bases, and 9 bases separated the two germline ends. This sequence joins TRBV29-1 and TRBJ2-1; D possibly matches TRBD1 or TRBD2 (5 bases each). The receptor's source is a human donor with melanoma. Source material: cells from a culture (not recorded whether cultured in vitro). CDR3 sequence (DNA): TGCAGCGTTGAGACGGGGCGCTCCTACAATGAGCAGTTCTTC. Translation gives CSVETGRSYNEQFF.